Shown below are 9 T cell receptor beta chains from a single sample sequenced in a study of T-cell reconstitution after alpha-beta-depleted transplantation in children (dated by TCRdb to the mid-2010s). Per the publication, the treatment or condition label means: allogeneic hematopoietic cell transplantation with graft depleted of TCRalphabeta T cells and CD19 B cells. Libraries were prepared through PCR. Instrument used: Illumina HiSeq 2500. Molecular barcoding was employed in the preparation of TCR libraries, with unique molecular identifiers being used to normalize TCRbeta repertoire quantification. TCRdb reanalyzed the raw reads on its own, using fastp at Q25 for trimming and MiXCR for clone calling, and kept in-frame beta chains. Here each entry gathers all rows of one CDR3 protein and keeps the most common genes and DNA. This sample has 200,000 or so distinct CDR3 sequences in its table, and roughly 6.6% of those were observed once. More than 5.5% of the sample goes to the ten largest clones.

The specimen comprised PBMCs, sampled before TCRalphabeta/CD19-depleted stem cell transplant. These receptors were obtained from a boy between 2 and 10 years old with acute lymphoblastic leukemia, due to receive a stem cell transplant.

A few counts support this clonotype. The rearrangement joins TRBV7-6 to TRBJ2-5; D may be TRBD1 (6 bases). Trimming cost V 5 bases and J 7 bases, with 14 bases left between them. Germline CDR1 SGHVS, CDR2 FNYEAQ. CDR3 length: 13 amino acids. CDR3 in amino acids: CASSQNREGTQYF. For the CDR3, the DNA is TGTGCCAGCAGCCAAAACAGGGAAGGGACCCAGTACTTC.

In this sample, this clonotype turned up a few times. The chain has TRBV29-1 and TRBJ1-2; no reliable D call. This CDR3 is built from 14 residues. V lost 6 bases and J 12 bases, leaving 26 bases between the germline ends. Germline CDR1 reads SQVTM; CDR2 reads ANQGSEA. CDR3 amino acids: CSVIPVGRSGWDTF. CDR3 nucleotide sequence: TGCAGCGTGATCCCGGTCGGGAGGTCGGGTTGGGACACCTTC.

This clonotype came up many times. The chain combines TRBV9 with TRBJ2-1, with a possible D match to TRBD1 (6 bases). Germline CDR1 SGDLS, CDR2 YYNGEE. The CDR3 covers 15 residues. The ends were cut back, 5 bases at V and 10 bases at J, with 22 bases in the middle. CDR3 loop: CASRGAGTTNREQFF. The DNA for the CDR3 is TGTGCCAGCAGGGGGGCCGGTACTACCAACCGCGAGCAGTTCTTC.

The chain combines TRBV7-3 with TRBJ2-1; 8 bases agree with TRBD2. Trimming removed 1 base from V and 7 bases from J; junction bases left unmatched: 6. Per germline, CDR1 SGHTA and CDR2 FQGTGA. This CDR3 has 15 amino acids. The CDR3 here is CASSLIRGGGNEQFF. CDR3 sequence (DNA): TGTGCCAGCAGCTTAATTCGGGGGGGCGGGAATGAGCAGTTCTTC.

The chain couples TRBV7-8 to TRBJ2-2; D may correspond to TRBD1 or TRBD2 (5 bases each). Germline CDR1 reads SGHVS; CDR2 reads FQNEAQ. The CDR3 has 15 residues. Trimming pared 4 bases from V and 0 bases from J, leaving 9 bases between. The CDR3 coding sequence is TGTGCCAGCAGCTCCGGGGCTTCGAACACCGGGGAGCTGTTTTTT. This codes for CASSSGASNTGELFF. Full variable domain (rest looked up from reference TRBV7-8 and TRBJ2-2): GAGVSQSPRYKVAKRGQDVALRCDPISGHVSLFWYQQALGQGPEFLTYFQNEAQLDKSGLPSDRFFAERPEGSVSTLKIQRTQQEDSAVYLCASSSGASNTGELFFGEGSRLTVL.

This clonotype was found many times. This rearrangement joins TRBV6-1 to TRBJ2-2; 12 positions match TRBD2. Germline V gene lookup returns CDR1 MNHNS and CDR2 SASEGT. The CDR3 extends over 17 amino acids. V lost 10 bases, J lost 5 bases, and 14 bases stayed unmatched. The CDR3 region has the DNA TGTGCCACTTCAGGACTAGCGGGACCCGCAAGGACCGGGGAGCTGTTTTTT. This sequence encodes CATSGLAGPARTGELFF.

The rearrangement links TRBV5-1 to TRBJ2-2, with 8 positions matching TRBD1. V trimming: 0 bases; J trimming: 6 bases; junction bases outside the gene matches: 7. Germline loops: CDR1 SGHRS, CDR2 YFSETQ. The CDR3 has 16 residues. For the CDR3, the DNA is TGCGCCAGCAGCTTGGACGGCGGCAGGGGGCCCGGGGAGCTGTTTTTT. Amino acid sequence: CASSLDGGRGPGELFF.

The chain uses TRBV20-1 and TRBJ2-5; 8 bases line up with TRBD2. V dropped 6 bases and J dropped 3; count of bases not matched to a gene: 15. In germline, CDR1 is DFQATT, CDR2 SNEGSKA (reference sequence). The CDR3 is 16 residues long. The CDR3 sequence: CSAEGTSGFDEETQYF. CDR3 in DNA: TGCAGTGCGGAGGGAACTAGCGGTTTTGACGAAGAGACCCAGTACTTC.

In its sample, this clonotype was seen many times. The V call is TRBV28, the J call TRBJ1-5, with D uncertain. Looked up from germline, CDR1 is MDHEN and CDR2 is SYDVKM. V was clipped by 6 bases and J by 3 bases, with 6 bases between them. The CDR3 runs to 12 residues. CDR3 residues: CASRESNQPQHF. The CDR3 bases are TGTGCCAGCAGGGAGTCCAATCAGCCCCAGCATTTT.